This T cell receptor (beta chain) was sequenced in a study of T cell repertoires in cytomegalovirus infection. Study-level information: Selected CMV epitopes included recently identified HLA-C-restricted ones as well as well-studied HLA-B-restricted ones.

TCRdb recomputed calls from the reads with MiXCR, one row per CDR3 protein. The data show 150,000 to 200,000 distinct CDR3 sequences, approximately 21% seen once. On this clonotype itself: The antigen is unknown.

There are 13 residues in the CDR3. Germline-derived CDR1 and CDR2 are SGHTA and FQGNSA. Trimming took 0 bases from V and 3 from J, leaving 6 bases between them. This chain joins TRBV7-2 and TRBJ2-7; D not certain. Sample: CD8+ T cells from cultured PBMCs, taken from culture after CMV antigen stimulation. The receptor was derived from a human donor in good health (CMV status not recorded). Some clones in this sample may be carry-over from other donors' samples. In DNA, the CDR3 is TGTGCCAGCAGCTTAGCCCCGGACTACGAGCAGTACTTC. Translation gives CASSLAPDYEQYF.